The 12 T cell receptor beta chains presented below share a single source sample, sequenced in a study of T cells in Graves' hyperthyroidism and ophthalmopathy. The TCR beta CDR3 regions underwent amplification using RNA transcripts as the source. Carried out on the TCR CDR3, a first-round RT-PCR used the HTBI primer set. Each CDR3 protein is one row after TCRdb ran MiXCR on the multiplex PCR reads. Of hundreds of thousands of distinct CDR3 sequences listed, roughly 15% were seen once; the top ten hold around 12%. The sequenced material came from blood. Receptor source: a woman aged 50 to 65 with Graves' ophthalmopathy.

This clonotype has at least ten counts. The chain links TRBV29-1 to TRBJ1-5, with D tentatively TRBD1 (6 bases). The CDR3 spans 14 residues. V dropped 6 bases and J dropped 0 bases, with 12 bases sitting between them. Germline V CDR1 and CDR2: SQVTM, ANQGSEA. The CDR3 coding sequence is TGCAGCGTGACGGACAGAAATAGCAATCAGCCCCAGCATTTT. It translates to CSVTDRNSNQPQHF.

This clonotype came up many times. This chain connects TRBV7-2 to TRBJ1-1, with D maybe TRBD1 (6 bases). Per germline, CDR1 SGHTA and CDR2 FQGNSA. Trimming left V 5 bases short and J 11 bases short, with 15 bases between. The CDR3 is 12 amino acids. The CDR3 DNA follows: TGTGCCAGCAGCCCGTGGACAGATGAGGCTTTCTTT. Encoded protein: CASSPWTDEAFF.

The genes are TRBV20-1 and TRBJ2-3; 8 positions agree with TRBD2. CDR1 DFQATT and CDR2 SNEGSKA come from the germline V gene (reference sequence). The CDR3 is 14 residues long. Here the CDR3 reads CSGIAGRGEDTQYF. The CDR3 DNA is TGCAGCGGGATAGCGGGAAGGGGTGAGGATACGCAGTATTTT.

This clonotype appeared a few times. The chain carries TRBV20-1 and TRBJ1-2; D gene uncertain. Trimming shortened V by 1 base and J by 4 bases, and 4 bases separated the two germline ends. Germline-derived CDR1 and CDR2 are DFQATT and SNEGSKA (reference sequence). This CDR3 is built from 11 residues. CDR3 residues: CSARVPYGYTF. As DNA, the CDR3 is TGCAGTGCTAGAGTCCCCTATGGCTACACCTTC.

This clonotype was seen ten or more times. The junction departs from the called germline gene at one end, perhaps through a read error. The V gene is TRBV6-1, the J gene TRBJ2-1, with 10 nucleotides matching TRBD2. CDR1 is MNHNS, CDR2 SASEGT, per germline. The CDR3 loop spans 15 amino acids. The chain's CDR3 is CASREAGGFNNEQFF. Written as DNA, the CDR3 is TGTGCCAGCAGAGAAGCGGGAGGGTTTAACAATGAGCAGTTCTTC.

This clonotype was seen repeatedly, ten times or more. The chain joins TRBV7-9 to TRBJ2-1; 9 nucleotides match TRBD2. The germline V gene has CDR1 SEHNR and CDR2 FQNEAQ (reference sequence). CDR3 size: 16 residues. V shed 6 bases, J shed 5 bases, and the junction held 11 bases outside the gene matches. The CDR3 sequence is CASRGKTSGINNEQFF. For the CDR3, the DNA is TGTGCCAGCAGGGGAAAGACTAGCGGAATTAACAATGAGCAGTTCTTC.

This clonotype showed up many times. The chain joins TRBV6-2 or TRBV6-3 to TRBJ2-1; 13 bases align to TRBD2. V lost 0 bases to trimming and J lost 7 bases; unmatched junction nucleotides: 6. In germline, CDR1 is MNHEY, CDR2 SVGEGT. The CDR3 contains 17 residues. CDR3 coding DNA: TGTGCCAGCAGTTACTCGAGAACTAGCGGGAGGGCAAATGAGCAGTTCTTC. Its translation: CASSYSRTSGRANEQFF.

On this clonotype: The junction differs from germline at one of its ends, possibly a read error. The CDR3 DNA reads TGTGTCAGCAGACTTACTAGCGGCCGATACAATGAGCAGTTCTTC. Encoded protein: CVSRLTSGRYNEQFF. This sequence joins TRBV28 and TRBJ2-1, with 8 bases matching TRBD2. Germline V gene lookup returns CDR1 MDHEN and CDR2 SYDVKM. The CDR3 covers 15 residues.

This clonotype was counted many times. V and J are TRBV7-6 and TRBJ2-1, with 11 nucleotides matching TRBD2. CDR1 SGHVS and CDR2 FNYEAQ come from the germline V gene. There are 17 residues in the CDR3. J gave up 2 bases and V 1 base, and 4 bases lay outside the gene matches. CDR3 nucleotide sequence: TGTGCCAGCAGCTTAGAGCTAGCGGGAGGACCCTACAATGAGCAGTTCTTC. Translated: CASSLELAGGPYNEQFF.

This clonotype was recorded many times. This sequence joins TRBV11-2 and TRBJ2-4; D not resolved. From germline, CDR1 is SGHAT and CDR2 FQNNGV. The CDR3 sequence is 17 residues long. V lost 5 bases and J lost 0, with 17 bases in between. The CDR3 spells CASSPSTVELAKNIQYF. DNA for the CDR3: TGTGCCAGCAGCCCCAGCACAGTTGAGCTAGCCAAAAACATTCAGTACTTC.

This clonotype was detected ten times or more. CDR3 in amino acids: CASSLARLAGTGELFF. The CDR3 DNA reads as TGTGCCAGCAGCTTAGCTCGACTAGCGGGTACCGGGGAGCTGTTTTTT. This rearrangement joins TRBV11-2 to TRBJ2-2, with 10 bases identical to TRBD2. The CDR3 is 16 residues long. The germline V gene has CDR1 SGHAT and CDR2 FQNNGV. V gave up 1 base and J gave up 5 bases; unmatched junction bases: 4.

This clonotype appeared many times. This chain joins TRBV7-6 and TRBJ1-1, with unresolved D. V lost 4 bases and J lost 7, with 10 bases in between. The V gene's germline CDR1 is SGHVS and CDR2 FNYEAQ. This CDR3 is 12 amino acids long. CDR3 sequence reads: CASSSKANEAFF. The CDR3 DNA follows: TGTGCCAGCAGCTCAAAAGCTAATGAAGCTTTCTTT.